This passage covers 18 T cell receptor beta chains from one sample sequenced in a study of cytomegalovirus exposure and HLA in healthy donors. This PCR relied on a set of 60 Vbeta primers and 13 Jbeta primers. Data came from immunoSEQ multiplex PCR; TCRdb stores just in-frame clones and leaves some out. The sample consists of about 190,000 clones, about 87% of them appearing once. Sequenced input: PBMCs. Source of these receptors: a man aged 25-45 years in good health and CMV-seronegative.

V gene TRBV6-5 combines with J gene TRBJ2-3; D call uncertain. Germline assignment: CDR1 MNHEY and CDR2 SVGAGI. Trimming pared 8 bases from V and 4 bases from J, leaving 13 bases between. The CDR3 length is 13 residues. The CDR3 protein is CASGLLPPDTQYF. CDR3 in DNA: TGTGCCAGCGGGCTTCTCCCCCCAGATACGCAGTATTTT.

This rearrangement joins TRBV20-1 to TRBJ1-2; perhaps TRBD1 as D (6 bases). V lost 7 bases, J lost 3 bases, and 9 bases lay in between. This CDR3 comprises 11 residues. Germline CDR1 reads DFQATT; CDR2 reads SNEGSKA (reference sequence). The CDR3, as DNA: TGCAGTGAAGGGGGGGACTATGGCTACACCTTC. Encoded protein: CSEGGDYGYTF.

The CDR3 loop reads CASTRDRLYGYTF. CDR3 in DNA: TGTGCCAGCACGCGGGACAGATTATATGGCTACACCTTC. This chain links TRBV6-5 with TRBJ1-2, with 7 bases aligning to TRBD1. This CDR3 is built from 13 residues. Germline-derived CDR1 and CDR2 are MNHEY and SVGAGI. The J segment lost 5 bases and the V segment lost 7 bases, leaving 7 bases of the junction unmatched.

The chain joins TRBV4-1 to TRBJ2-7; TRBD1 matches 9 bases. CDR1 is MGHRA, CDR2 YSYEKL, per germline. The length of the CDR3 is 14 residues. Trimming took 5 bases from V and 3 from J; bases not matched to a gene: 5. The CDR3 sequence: CASSSRDRDYEQYF. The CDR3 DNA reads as TGCGCCAGCAGCTCCCGGGACAGGGACTACGAGCAGTACTTC.

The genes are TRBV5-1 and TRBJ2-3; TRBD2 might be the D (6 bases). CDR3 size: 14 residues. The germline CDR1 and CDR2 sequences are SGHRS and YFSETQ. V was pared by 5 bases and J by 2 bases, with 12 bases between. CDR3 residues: CASRGGQNTDTQYF. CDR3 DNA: TGCGCCAGCAGGGGGGGTCAGAACACAGATACGCAGTATTTT. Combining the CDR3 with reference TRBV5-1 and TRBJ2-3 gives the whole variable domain KAGVTQTPRYLIKTRGQQVTLSCSPISGHRSVSWYQQTPGQGLQFLFEYFSETQRNKGNFPGRFSGRQFSNSRSEMNVSTLELGDSALYLCASRGGQNTDTQYFGPGTRLTVL.

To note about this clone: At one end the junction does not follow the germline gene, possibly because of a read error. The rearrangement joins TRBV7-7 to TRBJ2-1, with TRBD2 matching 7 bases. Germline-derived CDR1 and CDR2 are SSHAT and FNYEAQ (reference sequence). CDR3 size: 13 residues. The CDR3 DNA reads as TGTGCTAGCAGCTTAACGGCGGGAGATGAGCAGTTCTTC. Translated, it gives CASSLTAGDEQFF.

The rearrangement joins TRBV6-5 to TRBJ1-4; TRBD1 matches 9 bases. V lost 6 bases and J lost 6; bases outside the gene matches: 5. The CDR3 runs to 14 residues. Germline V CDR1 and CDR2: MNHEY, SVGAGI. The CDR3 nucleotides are TGTGCCAGCAGACAACAGGGGGCGCATGAAAAACTGTTTTTT. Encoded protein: CASRQQGAHEKLFF.

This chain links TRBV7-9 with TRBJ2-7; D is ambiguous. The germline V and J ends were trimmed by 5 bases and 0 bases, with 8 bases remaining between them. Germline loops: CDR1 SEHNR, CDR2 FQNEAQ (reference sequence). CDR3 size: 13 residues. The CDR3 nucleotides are TGTGCCAGCAGCACCAGAAACTCCTACGAGCAGTACTTC. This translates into CASSTRNSYEQYF.

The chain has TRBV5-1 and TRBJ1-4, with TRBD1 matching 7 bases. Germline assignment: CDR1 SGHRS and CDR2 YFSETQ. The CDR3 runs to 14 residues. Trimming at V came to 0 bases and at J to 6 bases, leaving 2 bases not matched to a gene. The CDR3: CASSLDRGDEKLFF. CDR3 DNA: TGCGCCAGCAGCTTGGACAGGGGAGATGAAAAACTGTTTTTT.

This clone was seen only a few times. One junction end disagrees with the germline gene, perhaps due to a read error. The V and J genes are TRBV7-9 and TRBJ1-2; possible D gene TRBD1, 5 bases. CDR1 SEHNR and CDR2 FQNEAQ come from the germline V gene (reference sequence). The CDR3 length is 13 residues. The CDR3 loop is CSSSVRGSQGYTF. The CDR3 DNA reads TGTTCCAGCAGCGTTAGGGGCAGCCAGGGCTACACCTTC.

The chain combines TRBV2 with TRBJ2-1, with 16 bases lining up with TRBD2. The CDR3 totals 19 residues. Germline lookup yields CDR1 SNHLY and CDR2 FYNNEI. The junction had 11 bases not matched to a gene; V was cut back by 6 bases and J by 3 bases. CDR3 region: CASSDMGLAGGDDYNEQFF. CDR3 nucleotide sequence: TGTGCCAGCAGCGACATGGGACTAGCGGGAGGGGATGACTACAATGAGCAGTTCTTC. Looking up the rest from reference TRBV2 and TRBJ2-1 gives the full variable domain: EPEVTQTPSHQVTQMGQEVILRCVPISNHLYFYWYRQILGQKVEFLVSFYNNEISEKSEIFDDQFSVERPDGSNFTLKIRSTKLEDSAMYFCASSDMGLAGGDDYNEQFFGPGTRLTVL.

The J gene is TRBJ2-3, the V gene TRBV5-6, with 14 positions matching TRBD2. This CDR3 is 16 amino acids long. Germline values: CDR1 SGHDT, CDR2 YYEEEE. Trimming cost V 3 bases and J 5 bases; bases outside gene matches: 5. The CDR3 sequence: CASSWRLAGGVDTQYF. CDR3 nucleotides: TGTGCCAGCAGCTGGAGACTAGCGGGAGGGGTAGATACGCAGTATTTT.

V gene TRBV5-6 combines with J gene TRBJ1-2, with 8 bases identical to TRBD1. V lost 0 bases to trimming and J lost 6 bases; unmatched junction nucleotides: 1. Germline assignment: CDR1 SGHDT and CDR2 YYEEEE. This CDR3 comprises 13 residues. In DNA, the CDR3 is TGTGCCAGCAGCTTGGGACAGGGGAATGGCTACACCTTC. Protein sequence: CASSLGQGNGYTF.

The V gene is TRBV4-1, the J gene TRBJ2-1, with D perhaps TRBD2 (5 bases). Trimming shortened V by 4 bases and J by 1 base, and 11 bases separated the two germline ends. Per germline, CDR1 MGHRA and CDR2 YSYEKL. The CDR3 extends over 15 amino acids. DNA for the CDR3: TGCGCCAGCAGCCCTCCGAGCGGATCCTACAATGAGCAGTTCTTC. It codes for CASSPPSGSYNEQFF.

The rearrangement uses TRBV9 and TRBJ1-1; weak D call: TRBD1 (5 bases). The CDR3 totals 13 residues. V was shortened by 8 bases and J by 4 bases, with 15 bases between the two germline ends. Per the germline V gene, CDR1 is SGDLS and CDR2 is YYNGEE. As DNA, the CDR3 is TGTGCCAGTCGCCTCGGGGGGGGCACTGAAGCTTTCTTT. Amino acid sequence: CASRLGGGTEAFF.

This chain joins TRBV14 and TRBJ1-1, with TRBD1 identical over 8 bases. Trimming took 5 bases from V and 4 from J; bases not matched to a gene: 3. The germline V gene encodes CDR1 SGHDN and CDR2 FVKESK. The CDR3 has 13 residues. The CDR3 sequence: CASSDRGFTEAFF. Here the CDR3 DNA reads TGTGCCAGCAGCGACAGGGGATTCACTGAAGCTTTCTTT. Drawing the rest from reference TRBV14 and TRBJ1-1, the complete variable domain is EAGVTQFPSHSVIEKGQTVTLRCDPISGHDNLYWYRRVMGKEIKFLLHFVKESKQDESGMPNNRFLAERTGGTYSTLKVQPAELEDSGVYFCASSDRGFTEAFFGQGTRLTVV.

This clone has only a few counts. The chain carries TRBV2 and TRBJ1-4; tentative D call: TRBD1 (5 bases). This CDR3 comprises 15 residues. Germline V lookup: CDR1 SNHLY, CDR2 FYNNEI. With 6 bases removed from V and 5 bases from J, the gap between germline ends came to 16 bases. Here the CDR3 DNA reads TGTGCCAGCAGCGGCAGGGCAGGGTCGAATGAAAAACTGTTTTTT. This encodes CASSGRAGSNEKLFF.

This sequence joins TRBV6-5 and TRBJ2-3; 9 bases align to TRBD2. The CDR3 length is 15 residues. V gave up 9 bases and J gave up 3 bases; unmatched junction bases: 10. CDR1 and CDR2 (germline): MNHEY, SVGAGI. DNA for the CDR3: TGTGCCAGTTCCGTTATAGCGGGGGAAACAGATACGCAGTATTTT. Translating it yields CASSVIAGETDTQYF.